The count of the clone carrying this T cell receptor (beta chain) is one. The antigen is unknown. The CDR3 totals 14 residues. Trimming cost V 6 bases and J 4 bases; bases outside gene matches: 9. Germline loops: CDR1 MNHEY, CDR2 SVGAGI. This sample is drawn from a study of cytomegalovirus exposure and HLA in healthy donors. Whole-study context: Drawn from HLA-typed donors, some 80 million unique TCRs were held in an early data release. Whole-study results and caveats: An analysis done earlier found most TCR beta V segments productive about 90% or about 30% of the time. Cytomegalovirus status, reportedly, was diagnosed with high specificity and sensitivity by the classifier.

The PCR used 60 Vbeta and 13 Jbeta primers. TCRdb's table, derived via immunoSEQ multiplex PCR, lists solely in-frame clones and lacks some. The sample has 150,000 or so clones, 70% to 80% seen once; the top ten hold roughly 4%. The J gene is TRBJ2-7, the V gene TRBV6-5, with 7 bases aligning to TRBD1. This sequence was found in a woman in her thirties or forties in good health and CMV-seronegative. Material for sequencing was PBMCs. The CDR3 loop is CASSPNGQVYEQYF. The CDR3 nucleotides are TGTGCCAGCAGCCCAAATGGACAGGTTTACGAGCAGTACTTC.